This TCR beta chain was identified in a study of T cell repertoires in cytomegalovirus infection. The CDR3 extends over 16 amino acids. With 4 bases clipped from V and 9 bases from J, the junction kept 10 bases outside the gene matches. Germline CDR1 reads MNHEY; CDR2 reads SVGEGT. This clonotype was seen a handful of times. Its target is not known. Study findings and constraints: The study identified carriers of CMV plus the relevant HLA from cumulative public TCR beta family frequency.

MiXCR, applied by TCRdb to the reads, yields one record per CDR3 protein. The table lists about 360,000 distinct CDR3 sequences, 15% to 20% of them singletons, with 8.5% to 10% in the top ten. This TCR was sampled from a human donor in good health (CMV status not recorded). Some clones in this sample may be carry-over from other donors' samples. The chain is built from TRBV6-2 or TRBV6-3 and TRBJ2-1; TRBD1 matches at 12 bases. Sequenced material: PBMCs. The CDR3, as DNA: TGTGCCAGCAGTTCGGTGAGGGGACAGGGGGCGATTGAGCAGTTCTTC. Residues: CASSSVRGQGAIEQFF.